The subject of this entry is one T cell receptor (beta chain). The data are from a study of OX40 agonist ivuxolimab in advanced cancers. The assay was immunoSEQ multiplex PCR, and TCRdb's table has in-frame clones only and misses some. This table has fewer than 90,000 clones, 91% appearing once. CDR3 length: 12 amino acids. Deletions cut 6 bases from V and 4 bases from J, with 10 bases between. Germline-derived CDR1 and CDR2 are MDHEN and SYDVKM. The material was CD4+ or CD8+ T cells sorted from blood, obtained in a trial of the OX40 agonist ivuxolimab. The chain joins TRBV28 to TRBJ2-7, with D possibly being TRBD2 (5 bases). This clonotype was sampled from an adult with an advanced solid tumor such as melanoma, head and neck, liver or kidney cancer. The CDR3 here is CASRKSGYEQYF. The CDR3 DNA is TGTGCCAGCAGAAAGAGCGGATACGAGCAGTACTTC.